The 7 T cell receptor beta chains listed next were all sequenced from one sample in a study of tumor-infiltrating lymphocytes in oesophageal squamous cell carcinoma. In TCRdb, the PCR reads were re-called with MiXCR into one record per CDR3 protein. The sample gives under 12,000 distinct CDR3 sequences, under 60% of which show up once; 15% to 20% is in the top ten. Material: esophageal tumor tissue. These receptors were taken from a female donor with esophageal squamous cell carcinoma.

This clonotype is medium-sized in the sample. CDR3 loop: CASSSSNEQFF. CDR3 DNA sequence: TGTGCCAGCAGCTCCTCGAATGAGCAGTTCTTC. V usage is TRBV13 and J usage is TRBJ2-1; D call uncertain. This CDR3 has 11 amino acids. The V gene's germline CDR1 is PRHDT and CDR2 FYEKMQ (reference sequence). Trimming pared 4 bases from V and 7 bases from J, leaving 5 bases between. The full variable domain, in which reference TRBV13 and TRBJ2-1 provide the parts outside the CDR3, is AAGVIQSPRHLIKEKRETATLKCYPIPRHDTVYWYQQGPGQDPQFLISFYEKMQSDKGSIPDRFSAQQFSDYHSELNMSSLELGDSALYFCASSSSNEQFFGPGTRLTVL.

The V call is TRBV7-2, the J call TRBJ2-3; D gene uncertain. The DNA end is more similar to TRBJ2-7, so the J call may be wrong. The germline V gene encodes CDR1 SGHTA and CDR2 FQGNSA. This CDR3 comprises 15 residues. The CDR3 sequence: CASSLEGYPSYEQYF. CDR3 in DNA: TGTGCCAGCAGCTTAGAAGGGTATCCTTCCTACGAGCAGTACTTC.

This clonotype was counted only a few times. V and J are TRBV5-1 and TRBJ2-1, with D possibly matching TRBD1 (5 bases). V dropped 0 bases and J dropped 0 bases, with 10 bases sitting between them. Per germline, CDR1 SGHRS and CDR2 YFSETQ. CDR3 length: 16 amino acids. The CDR3: CASSLEGELSYNEQFF. DNA for the CDR3: TGCGCCAGCAGCTTGGAAGGGGAACTCTCCTACAATGAGCAGTTCTTC.

This clonotype showed up just a few times. The CDR3 spells CATSRGPGPYDGYTF. Written as DNA, the CDR3 is TGTGCCACCAGCAGAGGTCCTGGGCCTTACGATGGCTACACCTTC. The chain recombines TRBV15 with TRBJ1-2; no clear D gene. Germline CDR1 and CDR2: LNHNV and YYDKDF (reference sequence). This CDR3 has 15 residues. V shed 1 base and J shed 6 bases, with 15 bases lying between them.

As for this clonotype: Because it lacks the conserved phenylalanine or tryptophan at the end, this CDR3 is likely a read error. The V gene is TRBV12-3 or TRBV12-4, the J gene TRBJ2-3; 7 nucleotides line up with TRBD2. The CDR3 is made up of 14 amino acids. V dropped 6 bases and J dropped 4; count of bases not matched to a gene: 7. This chain's CDR3 is CASSRLAGADTQYL. DNA of the CDR3: TGTGCCAGCAGCAGACTAGCCGGGGCAGATACGCAGTATTTG.

The chain recombines TRBV7-2 with TRBJ2-7; D not resolved. Trimming cost V 1 base and J 4 bases, with 11 bases left between them. The CDR3 is 14 residues long. CDR1 SGHTA and CDR2 FQGNSA come from the germline V gene. The CDR3 sequence is CASSLEGRRYEQYF. In DNA form, the CDR3 reads TGTGCCAGCAGCTTAGAGGGTAGGAGATACGAGCAGTACTTC.

A note on this clonotype: Mismatch with germline at one junction end may stem from a read error. The CDR3 DNA follows: TGTGCCAGTAGCTTAGGGCGGGGGCGGAGCACAGATACGCAGTATTTT. Protein: CASSLGRGRSTDTQYF. V usage is TRBV7-9 and J usage is TRBJ2-3; the D gene is possibly TRBD2 (7 bases). The CDR3 has 16 amino acids. Germline V gene sequence: CDR1 SEHNR, CDR2 FQNEAQ (reference sequence).